These 5 T cell receptor beta chains were sequenced from one sample in a study of glioma-infiltrating T cells. Amplification of TCR alpha and beta CDR3 regions from RNA used iRepertoire nested multiplex PCR. TCRdb redid the calling of the multiplex PCR reads with MiXCR, one entry per CDR3 protein. Of 300,000 to 400,000 distinct CDR3 sequences in the sample, approximately 42% were seen once. The specimen sequenced was glioma tissue, nonneoplastic brain tissue, or PBMCs (not recorded which). The receptors shown here come from a human donor with low-grade glioma or glioblastoma, undergoing nonglioma brain surgery, or in good health (not recorded which).

This clonotype is a singleton in its sample. This may come from a read error, since a much larger clone is one base off. V usage is TRBV6-2 or TRBV6-3 and J usage is TRBJ2-7; 12 nucleotides line up with TRBD2. V lost 10 bases and J lost 2; bases outside the gene matches: 9. The length of the CDR3 is 15 residues. Germline V gene lookup returns CDR1 MNHEY and CDR2 SVGEGT. The CDR3 DNA follows: TGTGCCAACACCTCAGGACTAGCGGGACCCTACGAGCAGTACTTC. Protein product: CANTSGLAGPYEQYF.

This clonotype came up many times. The gene calls are TRBV4-1 and TRBJ2-3; D uncertain. There are 15 residues in the CDR3. Per the germline V gene, CDR1 is MGHRA and CDR2 is YSYEKL. Trimming removed 3 bases from V and 0 bases from J, with 10 bases in between. In DNA form, the CDR3 reads TGCGCCAGCAGCCATCCCCGTCCAAGCACAGATACGCAGTATTTT. Residues: CASSHPRPSTDTQYF.

This clonotype was counted many times. The chain couples TRBV2 to TRBJ2-3, with 11 bases aligning to TRBD2. CDR3 length: 16 amino acids. Germline V gene sequence: CDR1 SNHLY, CDR2 FYNNEI. V was pared by 6 bases and J by 1 base, with 6 bases of the junction left unmatched. The CDR3 is CASRNGLAGGTDTQYF. CDR3 DNA: TGTGCCAGCAGAAATGGACTAGCGGGCGGCACAGATACGCAGTATTTT. The whole variable domain, remainder taken from reference TRBV2 and TRBJ2-3, is EPEVTQTPSHQVTQMGQEVILRCVPISNHLYFYWYRQILGQKVEFLVSFYNNEISEKSEIFDDQFSVERPDGSNFTLKIRSTKLEDSAMYFCASRNGLAGGTDTQYFGPGTRLTVL.

In its sample, this clonotype was seen a few times. The genes are TRBV7-9 and TRBJ1-1, with D unclear. The V gene lost 2 bases and the J gene lost 3 bases, with 13 bases spanning the gap. Germline CDR1 and CDR2: SEHNR and FQNEAQ (reference sequence). This CDR3 is built from 15 residues. CDR3 nucleotides: TGTGCCAGCAGCTTACTTTGGGCGGTCGACACTGAAGCTTTCTTT. As protein: CASSLLWAVDTEAFF. Drawing the rest from reference TRBV7-9 and TRBJ1-1, the complete variable domain is DTGVSQNPRHKITKRGQNVTFRCDPISEHNRLYWYRQTLGQGPEFLTYFQNEAQLEKSRLLSDRFSAERPKGSFSTLEIQRTEQGDSAMYLCASSLLWAVDTEAFFGQGTRLTVV.

This clonotype was recorded a few times. This chain joins TRBV7-2 and TRBJ1-2, with TRBD1 matching 9 bases. With 5 bases clipped from V and 0 bases from J, the junction kept 10 bases outside the gene matches. The CDR3 is made up of 17 amino acids. Germline loops: CDR1 SGHTA, CDR2 FQGNSA. The CDR3 sequence is CASSPTGTGRANYGYTF. The CDR3 coding sequence is TGTGCCAGCAGCCCGACCGGGACAGGGCGAGCTAACTATGGCTACACCTTC.